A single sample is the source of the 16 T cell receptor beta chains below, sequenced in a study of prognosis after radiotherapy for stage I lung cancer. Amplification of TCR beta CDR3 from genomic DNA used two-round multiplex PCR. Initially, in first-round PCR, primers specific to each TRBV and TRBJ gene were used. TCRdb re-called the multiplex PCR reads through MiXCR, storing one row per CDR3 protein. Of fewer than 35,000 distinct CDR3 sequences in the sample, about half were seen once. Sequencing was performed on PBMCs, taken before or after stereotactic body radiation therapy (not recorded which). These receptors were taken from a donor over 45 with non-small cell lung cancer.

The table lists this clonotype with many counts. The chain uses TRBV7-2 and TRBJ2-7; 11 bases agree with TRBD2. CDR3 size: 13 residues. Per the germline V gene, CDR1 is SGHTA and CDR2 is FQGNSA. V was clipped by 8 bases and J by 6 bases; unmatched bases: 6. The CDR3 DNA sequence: TGTGCCAGCTGCACTAGCGGGAGATCCGAGCAGTACTTC. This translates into CASCTSGRSEQYF.

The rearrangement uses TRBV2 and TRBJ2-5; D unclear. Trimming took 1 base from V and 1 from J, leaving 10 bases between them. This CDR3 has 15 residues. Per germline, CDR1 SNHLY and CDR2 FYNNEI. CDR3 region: CASSEVGLSQETQYF. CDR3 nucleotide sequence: TGTGCCAGCAGTGAAGTGGGATTGAGCCAAGAGACCCAGTACTTC.

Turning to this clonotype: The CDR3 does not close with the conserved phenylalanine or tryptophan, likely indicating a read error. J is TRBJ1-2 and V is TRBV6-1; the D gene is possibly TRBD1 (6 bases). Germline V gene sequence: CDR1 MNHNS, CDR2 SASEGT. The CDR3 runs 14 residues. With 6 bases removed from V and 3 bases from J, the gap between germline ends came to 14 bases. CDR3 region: CASSQTGGDYGYTL. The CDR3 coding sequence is TGTGCCAGCAGCCAGACAGGAGGAGACTATGGCTACACCCTC.

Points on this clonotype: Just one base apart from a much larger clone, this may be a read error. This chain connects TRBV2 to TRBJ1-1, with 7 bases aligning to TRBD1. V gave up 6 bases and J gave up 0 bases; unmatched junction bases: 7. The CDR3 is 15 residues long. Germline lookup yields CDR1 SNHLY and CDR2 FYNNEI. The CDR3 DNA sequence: TGTGCCAGCAGGCCGGGACAGTGGCTGAACACTGAAGCTTTCTTT. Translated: CASRPGQWLNTEAFF.

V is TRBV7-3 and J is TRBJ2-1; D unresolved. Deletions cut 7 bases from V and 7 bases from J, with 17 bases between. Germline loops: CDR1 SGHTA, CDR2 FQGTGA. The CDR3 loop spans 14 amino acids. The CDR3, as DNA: TGTGCCAGCATCCTAAGTGGTAGATGGAATGAGCAGTTCTTC. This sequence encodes CASILSGRWNEQFF.

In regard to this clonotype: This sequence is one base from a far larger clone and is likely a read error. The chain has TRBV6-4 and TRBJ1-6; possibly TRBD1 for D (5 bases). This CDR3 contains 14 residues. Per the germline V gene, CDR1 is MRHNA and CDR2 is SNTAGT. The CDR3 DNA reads TGTGCCAGCAGTTGGGGGGACGGGAATTCAACCCTCCACTTT. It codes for CASSWGDGNSTLHF.

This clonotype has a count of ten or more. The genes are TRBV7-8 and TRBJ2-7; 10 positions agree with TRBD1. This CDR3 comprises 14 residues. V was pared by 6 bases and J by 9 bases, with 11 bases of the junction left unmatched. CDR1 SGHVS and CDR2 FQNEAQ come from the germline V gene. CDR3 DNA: TGTGCCAGCAGTTTCGGGGACAGGGGTAGTCGGCAGTACTTC. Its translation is CASSFGDRGSRQYF.

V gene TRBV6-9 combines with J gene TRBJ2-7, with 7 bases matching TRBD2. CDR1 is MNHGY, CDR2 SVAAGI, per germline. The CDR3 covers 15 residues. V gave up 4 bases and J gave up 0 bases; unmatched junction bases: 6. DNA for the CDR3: TGTGCCAGCAGTTTCTCTAGCGGCTCCTCCTACGAGCAGTACTTC. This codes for CASSFSSGSSYEQYF.

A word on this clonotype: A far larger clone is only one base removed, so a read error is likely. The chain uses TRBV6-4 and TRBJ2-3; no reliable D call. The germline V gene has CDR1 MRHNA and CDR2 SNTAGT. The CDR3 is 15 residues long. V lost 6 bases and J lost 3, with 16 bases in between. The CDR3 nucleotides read TGTGCCAGCAGAACCCAGATTTCTAGTACAGATACGCAGTATTTT. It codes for CASRTQISSTDTQYF.

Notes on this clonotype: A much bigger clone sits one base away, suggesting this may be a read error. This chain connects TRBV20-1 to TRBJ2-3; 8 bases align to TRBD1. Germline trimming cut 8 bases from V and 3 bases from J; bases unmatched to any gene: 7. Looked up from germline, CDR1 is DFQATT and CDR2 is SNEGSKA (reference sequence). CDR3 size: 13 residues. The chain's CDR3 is CSSIRDRTDTQYF. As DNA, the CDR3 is TGCAGTTCCATACGGGACAGGACAGATACGCAGTATTTT.

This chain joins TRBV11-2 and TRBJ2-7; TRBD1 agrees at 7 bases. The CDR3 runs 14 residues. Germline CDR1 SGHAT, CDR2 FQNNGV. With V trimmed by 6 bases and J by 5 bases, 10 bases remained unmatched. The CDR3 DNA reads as TGTGCCAGCAGTCTGAGACAGGGAGTAGACGAGCAGTACTTC. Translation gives CASSLRQGVDEQYF.

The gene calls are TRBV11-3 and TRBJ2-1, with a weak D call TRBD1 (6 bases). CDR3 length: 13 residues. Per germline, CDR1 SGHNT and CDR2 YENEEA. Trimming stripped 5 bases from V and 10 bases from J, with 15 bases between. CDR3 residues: CASSEEQGVEQFF. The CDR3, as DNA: TGTGCCAGCAGCGAAGAACAGGGAGTCGAGCAGTTCTTC.

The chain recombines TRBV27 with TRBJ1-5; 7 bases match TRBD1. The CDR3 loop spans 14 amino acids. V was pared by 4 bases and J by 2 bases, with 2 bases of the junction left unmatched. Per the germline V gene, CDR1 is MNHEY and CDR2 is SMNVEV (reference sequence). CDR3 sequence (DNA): TGTGCCAGCAGTTCCGGACAGGGCAATCAGCCCCAGCATTTT. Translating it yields CASSSGQGNQPQHF.

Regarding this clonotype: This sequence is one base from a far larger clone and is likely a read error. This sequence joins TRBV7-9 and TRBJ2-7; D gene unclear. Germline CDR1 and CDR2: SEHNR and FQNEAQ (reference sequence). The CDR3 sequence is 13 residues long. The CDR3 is CASSLDGHYEKYF. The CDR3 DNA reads TGTGCCAGCAGCTTAGACGGCCACTACGAGAAGTACTTC. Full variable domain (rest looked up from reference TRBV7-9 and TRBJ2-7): DTGVSQNPRHKITKRGQNVTFRCDPISEHNRLYWYRQTLGQGPEFLTYFQNEAQLEKSRLLSDRFSAERPKGSFSTLEIQRTEQGDSAMYLCASSLDGHYEKYFGPGTRLTVT.

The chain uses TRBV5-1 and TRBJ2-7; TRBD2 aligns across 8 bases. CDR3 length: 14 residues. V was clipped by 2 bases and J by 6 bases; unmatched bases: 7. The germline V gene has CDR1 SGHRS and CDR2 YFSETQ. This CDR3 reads CASSLTGGPVEQYF. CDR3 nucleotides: TGCGCCAGCAGCTTAACGGGAGGGCCGGTCGAGCAGTACTTC.

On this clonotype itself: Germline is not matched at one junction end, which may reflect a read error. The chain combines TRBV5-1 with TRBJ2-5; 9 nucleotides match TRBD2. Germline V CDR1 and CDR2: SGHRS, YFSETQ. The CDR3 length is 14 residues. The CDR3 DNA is TGCGCCAGCAGCTTGGACTTAGCGGGGGAGAACCAGTACTTC. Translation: CASSLDLAGENQYF.